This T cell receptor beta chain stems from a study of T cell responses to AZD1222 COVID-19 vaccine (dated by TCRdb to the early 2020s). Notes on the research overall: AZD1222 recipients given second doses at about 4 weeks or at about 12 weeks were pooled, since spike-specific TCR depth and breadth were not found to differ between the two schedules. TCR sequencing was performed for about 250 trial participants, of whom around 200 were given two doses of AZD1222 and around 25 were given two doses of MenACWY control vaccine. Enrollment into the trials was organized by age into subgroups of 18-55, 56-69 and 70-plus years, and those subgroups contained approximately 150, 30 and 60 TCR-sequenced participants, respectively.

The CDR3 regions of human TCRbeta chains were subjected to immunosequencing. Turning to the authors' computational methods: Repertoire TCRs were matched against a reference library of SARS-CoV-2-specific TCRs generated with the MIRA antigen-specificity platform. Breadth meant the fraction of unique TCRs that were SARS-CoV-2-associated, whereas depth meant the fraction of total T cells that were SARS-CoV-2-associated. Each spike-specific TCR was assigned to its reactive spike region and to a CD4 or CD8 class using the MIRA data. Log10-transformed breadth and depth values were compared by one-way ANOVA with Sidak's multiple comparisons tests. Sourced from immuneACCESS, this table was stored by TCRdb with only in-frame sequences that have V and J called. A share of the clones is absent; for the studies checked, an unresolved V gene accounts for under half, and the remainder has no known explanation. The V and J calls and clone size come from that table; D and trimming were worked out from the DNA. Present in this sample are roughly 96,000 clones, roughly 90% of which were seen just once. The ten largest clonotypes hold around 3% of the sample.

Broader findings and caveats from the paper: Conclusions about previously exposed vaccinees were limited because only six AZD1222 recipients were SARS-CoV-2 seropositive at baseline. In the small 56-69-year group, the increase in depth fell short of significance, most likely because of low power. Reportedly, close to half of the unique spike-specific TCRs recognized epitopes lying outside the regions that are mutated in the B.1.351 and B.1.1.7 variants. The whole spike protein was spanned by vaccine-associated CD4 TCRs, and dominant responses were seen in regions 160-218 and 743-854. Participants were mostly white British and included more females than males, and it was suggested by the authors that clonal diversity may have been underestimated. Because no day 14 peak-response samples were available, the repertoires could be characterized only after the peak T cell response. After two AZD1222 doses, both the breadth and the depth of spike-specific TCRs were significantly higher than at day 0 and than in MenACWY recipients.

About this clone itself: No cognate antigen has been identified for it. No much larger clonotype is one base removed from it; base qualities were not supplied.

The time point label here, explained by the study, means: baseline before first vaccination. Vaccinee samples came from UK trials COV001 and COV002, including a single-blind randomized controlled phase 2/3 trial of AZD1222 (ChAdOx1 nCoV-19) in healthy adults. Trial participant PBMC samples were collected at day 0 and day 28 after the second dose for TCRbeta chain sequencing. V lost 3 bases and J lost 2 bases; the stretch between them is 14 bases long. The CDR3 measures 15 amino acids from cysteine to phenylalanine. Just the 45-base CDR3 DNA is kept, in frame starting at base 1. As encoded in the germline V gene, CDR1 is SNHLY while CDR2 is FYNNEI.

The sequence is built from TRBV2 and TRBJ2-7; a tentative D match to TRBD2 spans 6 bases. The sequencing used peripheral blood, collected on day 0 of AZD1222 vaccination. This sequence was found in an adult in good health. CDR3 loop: CASSEWAGTTYEQYF. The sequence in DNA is TGTGCCAGCAGTGAGTGGGCGGGAACGACCTACGAGCAGTACTTC. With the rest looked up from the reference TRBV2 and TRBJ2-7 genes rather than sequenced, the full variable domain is EPEVTQTPSHQVTQMGQEVILRCVPISNHLYFYWYRQILGQKVEFLVSFYNNEISEKSEIFDDQFSVERPDGSNFTLKIRSTKLEDSAMYFCASSEWAGTTYEQYFGPGTRLTVT.